Listed below are T cell receptor beta chains from one sample, sequenced in a study of T cell changes during pregnancy in multiple sclerosis. Some clones are missing from TCRdb's copy, which holds only in-frame ones; the method was immunoSEQ multiplex PCR. The sample shows around 70,000 clones, more than 85% of them seen only once. The input for sequencing was peripheral blood, taken in the first trimester of pregnancy. All receptors derive from a female donor in good health, enrolled as a control in a pregnancy study. Both conserved end residues are part of each CDR3. Each record gives: CDR3 protein, V gene, J gene.

CASSFERGGLDDYEQYF	TRBV7-2	TRBJ2-7
CASSPIGGYEQYF	TRBV14	TRBJ2-7
CASNRAGRVDTQYF	TRBV2	TRBJ2-3
CASSAQGVAETQYF	TRBV9	TRBJ2-5
CASSQGRTGAETQYF	TRBV4-2	TRBJ2-5
CASREFPYEQYF	TRBV2	TRBJ2-7
CASSRSTRTGNTEAFF	TRBV23-1	TRBJ1-1
CASGRTANTEAFF	TRBV27	TRBJ1-1
CASSPSGAQETQYF	TRBV7-2	TRBJ2-5
CSGSVDNEQFF	TRBV20-1	TRBJ2-1
CASSGGVQPQHF	TRBV28	TRBJ1-5
CASSSTGPNTGELFF	TRBV28	TRBJ2-2
CASSYSQGADRNEQFF	TRBV6-5	TRBJ2-1
CASSPGQQSTDTQYF	TRBV5-1	TRBJ2-3
CASSPGVLGTGFYGYTF	TRBV5-1	TRBJ1-2
CASSPGQSYEQYF	TRBV28	TRBJ2-7
CASSVRQNEKLFF	TRBV2	TRBJ1-4
CASSSRGRGTNEKLFF	TRBV5-1	TRBJ1-4
CASSSKGQEDTQYF	TRBV5-1	TRBJ2-3
CASSQSWETQYF	TRBV14	TRBJ2-5
CASSVERDRGRAYEQYF	TRBV2	TRBJ2-7
CASRETTNYGYTF	TRBV7-2	TRBJ1-2
CASGSGSQETQYF	TRBV25-1	TRBJ2-5
CASSSRGSGGYEQYF	TRBV6-6	TRBJ2-7
CASKPGPNYGYTF	TRBV6-6	TRBJ1-2
CASSLSGLSYEQYF	TRBV11-2	TRBJ2-7
CASSLAQGSEAFF	TRBV7-2	TRBJ1-1
CASSLTPAGQYF	TRBV7-9	TRBJ2-7
CASSEVSAYNEQFF	TRBV2	TRBJ2-1
CASSQDRESGRPSYEQYF	TRBV4-1	TRBJ2-7
CASMRDTNQPQHF	TRBV2	TRBJ1-5
CSANLVFPFF	TRBV20-1	TRBJ2-1
CASSPSADSYNEQFF	TRBV13	TRBJ2-1
CASSFKAGRETQYF	TRBV28	TRBJ2-5
CASSSQGFRDTQYF	TRBV5-1	TRBJ2-3
CASSFRTGSYEQYF	TRBV28	TRBJ2-7
CASSSLSSYKNIQYF	TRBV27	TRBJ2-4
CASLGYTDTQYF	TRBV19	TRBJ2-3
CASSQGGGDEQYF	TRBV4-1	TRBJ2-7
CASSLLIGQGQNTEAFF	TRBV28	TRBJ1-1
CSVAASGASGSSYEQYF	TRBV29-1	TRBJ2-7
CASRPGQGINEQYF	TRBV28	TRBJ2-7
CASSMSGRYNEQFF	TRBV19	TRBJ2-1
CASSARTGGYEQFF	TRBV27	TRBJ2-1
CASSPQKGVYNEQFF	TRBV18	TRBJ2-1
CASSFLPVGAIGAYEQYF	TRBV7-8	TRBJ2-7
CASSADDRGWGNQPQHF	TRBV19	TRBJ1-5
CAISESDRGNEKLFF	TRBV10-3	TRBJ1-4
CASTSYNEQYF	TRBV11-2	TRBJ2-7
CASGWASLYQPQHF	TRBV19	TRBJ1-5
CASSGDRSGDNEKLFF	TRBV2	TRBJ1-4
CASSVRTSGSSYNEQFF	TRBV9	TRBJ2-1
CASSYSSTTGTQYF	TRBV6-6	TRBJ2-5
CASSYSLANTGELFF	TRBV6-5	TRBJ2-2
CASSFDSMNTEAFF	TRBV5-4	TRBJ1-1
CASSLSPSGRAGEQFF	TRBV28	TRBJ2-1
CATSRGLAGVYEQFF	TRBV15	TRBJ2-1
CASGTLEPNEQFF	TRBV25-1	TRBJ2-1
CASSLGGPTDTQYF	TRBV5-1	TRBJ2-3
CASSLFGLAGNTIYF	TRBV27	TRBJ1-3